The T cell receptor (beta chain) under discussion was sequenced for a study of PD-L1 blockade in urothelial cancer. Study overall: Dosed intravenously at 1,200 mg every 3 weeks, atezolizumab was initiated by patients in the mid-2010s. Treatment start was followed by blood analysis at 3 weeks (second dose) and again at 6 weeks. About 90% of the roughly 29 patients were men who had bladder-origin urothelial cancer.

The diagnosis in patients was locally advanced or metastatic urothelial carcinoma. Clones were read by immunoSEQ multiplex PCR, and TCRdb kept only the in-frame ones, dropping some. Of around 100,000 clones detected, about 85% appear once; the ten largest clones hold around 2.4%. CDR1 is SGHRS and CDR2 is YFSETQ in the germline V gene. The V end was cut by 5 bases, the J end by 5 bases, with 20 bases between. The CDR3 is 16 amino acids. The sequence derives from a man in his fifties with urothelial cancer. J is TRBJ2-1 and V is TRBV5-1; tentatively, D is TRBD2 (5 bases). The sample consisted of PBMCs, taken around atezolizumab (anti-PD-L1) treatment. In DNA, the CDR3 is TGCGCCAGCAGTTCTAAGCCAGCCGGACTTGACAATGAGCAGTTCTTC. Encoded protein: CASSSKPAGLDNEQFF.